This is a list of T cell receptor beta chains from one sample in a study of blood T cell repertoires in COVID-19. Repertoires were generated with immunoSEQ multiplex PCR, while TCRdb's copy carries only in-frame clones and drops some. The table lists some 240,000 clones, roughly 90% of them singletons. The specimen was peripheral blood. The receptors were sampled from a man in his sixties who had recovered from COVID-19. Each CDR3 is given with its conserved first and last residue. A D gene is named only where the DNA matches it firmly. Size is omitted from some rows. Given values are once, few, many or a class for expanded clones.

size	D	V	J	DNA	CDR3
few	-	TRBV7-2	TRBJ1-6	TGTGCCAGCAGCCGGGTACCTAATTCACCCCTCCACTTT	CASSRVPNSPLHF
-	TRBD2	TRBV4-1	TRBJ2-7	TGCGCCAGCAGCCAAGATGAGACTAGCGGGGCCTACGAGCAGTACTTC	CASSQDETSGAYEQYF
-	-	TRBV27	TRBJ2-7	TGTGCCAGCAGCAGCACGGCAGGGAGCAGGGGCCTGTACTTC	CASSSTAGSRGLYF
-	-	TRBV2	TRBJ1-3	TGTGCCAGCAGTGCACAGGGAAACACCATATATTTT	CASSAQGNTIYF
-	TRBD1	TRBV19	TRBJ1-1	TGTGCCAGTAGTGTACAGGGGATTGAAGCTTTCTTT	CASSVQGIEAFF
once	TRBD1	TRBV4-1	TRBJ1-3	TGCGCCAGCAGCCAAGTCACAGGGGGCTCTGGAAACACCATATATTTT	CASSQVTGGSGNTIYF
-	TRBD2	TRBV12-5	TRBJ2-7	TGTGCTAGTGCCGCGACTAGCGGGTTTTACGAGCAGTACTTC	CASAATSGFYEQYF
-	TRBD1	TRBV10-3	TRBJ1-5	TGTGCCATCAGTGGAACAGGGGGTGGTCAGCCCCAGCATTTT	CAISGTGGGQPQHF
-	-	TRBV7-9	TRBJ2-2	TGTGCCAGCAGCTTAACTGCAGGGAGGTACACCGGGGAGCTGTTTTTT	CASSLTAGRYTGELFF
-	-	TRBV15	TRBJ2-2	TGTGCCACCAGCAGAGATCTCGTGAGGAACACCGGGGAGCTGTTTTTT	CATSRDLVRNTGELFF
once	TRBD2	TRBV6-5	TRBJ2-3	TGTGCCAGCAGTTCCCCTATAGCGGGGGGGCCAGATACGCAGTATTTT	CASSSPIAGGPDTQYF
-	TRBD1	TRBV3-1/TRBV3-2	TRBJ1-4	TGTGCCAGCAGGCTTGGACAGGGGGCGCGATATGAAAAACTGTTTTTT	CASRLGQGARYEKLFF